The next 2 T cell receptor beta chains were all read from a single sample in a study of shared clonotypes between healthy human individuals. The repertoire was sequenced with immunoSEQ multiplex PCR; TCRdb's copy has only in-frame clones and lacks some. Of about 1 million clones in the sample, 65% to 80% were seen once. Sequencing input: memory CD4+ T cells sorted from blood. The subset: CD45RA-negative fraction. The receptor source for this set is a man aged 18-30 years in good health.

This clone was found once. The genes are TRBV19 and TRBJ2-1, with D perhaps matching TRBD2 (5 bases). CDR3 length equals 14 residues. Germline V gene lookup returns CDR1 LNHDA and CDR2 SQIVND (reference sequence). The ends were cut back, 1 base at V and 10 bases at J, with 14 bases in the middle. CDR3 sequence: CASSIGRTAIEQFF. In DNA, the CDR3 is TGTGCCAGTAGTATAGGGAGGACGGCCATCGAGCAGTTCTTC.

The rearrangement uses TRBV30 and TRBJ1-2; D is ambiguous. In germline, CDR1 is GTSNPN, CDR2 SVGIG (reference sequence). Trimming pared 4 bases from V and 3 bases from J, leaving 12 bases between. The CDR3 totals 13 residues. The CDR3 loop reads CAWTGRLDYGYTF. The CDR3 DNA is TGTGCCTGGACCGGACGGCTTGACTATGGCTACACCTTC.